Presented here are 2 T cell receptor beta chains from one specimen sequenced in a study of T cell repertoires in cytomegalovirus infection. TCRdb reanalysed the reads using MiXCR and keeps one entry per CDR3 protein. The table has a few hundred thousand distinct CDR3 sequences, approximately 30% seen once. The antigens of these receptors remain unknown. The sample consisted of cultured PBMCs, taken from culture after CMV antigen stimulation. The origin of the receptors is a human donor in good health (CMV status not recorded). Some clones in this sample may be carry-over from other donors' samples.

This clonotype was seen a few times. The chain couples TRBV5-1 to TRBJ1-4; 8 nucleotides align to TRBD1. This CDR3 spans 14 amino acids. Germline CDR1 reads SGHRS; CDR2 reads YFSETQ. The junction had 4 bases not matched to a gene; V was cut back by 2 bases and J by 7 bases. The CDR3 sequence is CASSFVDRAEKLFF. Here the CDR3 DNA reads TGCGCCAGCAGCTTTGTGGACAGGGCTGAAAAACTGTTTTTT.

A few counts support this clonotype. The chain links TRBV11-2 to TRBJ2-7; TRBD2 agrees at 12 bases. The V segment lost 0 bases and the J segment 7 bases; nucleotides outside the gene matches: 1. Germline CDR1 reads SGHAT; CDR2 reads FQNNGV. The CDR3 extends over 14 amino acids. The CDR3 region is CASSLELAGGEQYV. The DNA of the CDR3 is TGTGCCAGCAGCTTAGAACTAGCGGGAGGAGAGCAGTACGTC.